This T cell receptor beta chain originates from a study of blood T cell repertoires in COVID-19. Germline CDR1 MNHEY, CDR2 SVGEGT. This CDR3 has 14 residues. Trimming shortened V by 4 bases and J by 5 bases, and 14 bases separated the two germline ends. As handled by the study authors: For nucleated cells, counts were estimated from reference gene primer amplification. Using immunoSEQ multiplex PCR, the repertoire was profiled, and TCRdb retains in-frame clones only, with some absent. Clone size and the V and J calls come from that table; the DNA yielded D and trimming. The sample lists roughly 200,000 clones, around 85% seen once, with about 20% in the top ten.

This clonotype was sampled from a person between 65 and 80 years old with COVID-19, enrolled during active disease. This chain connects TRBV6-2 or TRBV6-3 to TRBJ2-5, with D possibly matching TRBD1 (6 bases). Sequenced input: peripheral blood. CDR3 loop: CASSSDSVRETQYF. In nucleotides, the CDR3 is TGTGCCAGCAGTTCGGACAGTGTCCGGGAGACCCAGTACTTC.